The entry below describes one TCR beta chain. This record belongs to a study of response to subunit inactivated influenza vaccine. TCRdb reprocessed the RT-PCR reads via MiXCR and lists one record per CDR3 protein. Counted here are some 550,000 distinct CDR3 sequences, around a quarter occurring once; the ten biggest clones make up under 3.5%. Germline CDR1 KGHDR, CDR2 SFDVKD. The ends were cut back, 2 bases at V and 0 bases at J, with 16 bases in the middle. The CDR3 has 18 residues. These records were also assigned to another study, of T cells expressing NK-cell markers. This second report adds: In generating TCR beta cDNA, 5'RACE template switching with UMIs was used. There were seven HCMV-seropositive donors and one seronegative donor among the eight sequenced. The contribution of dominant NKG2C+ clonotypes to CD8+ T cells in several donors was roughly 1.0-7.5%. The study found these clonotypes also leading the CD3+CD56-NKG2C+ fraction in a few donors. HCMV specificity of the expanded NKG2C+ T cell clones stayed unclear.

Sequences were derived from CD4+ T cells sorted from PBMCs, sampled about 11 days after vaccination. This TCR came from a man aged 50 or older who received an inactivated influenza vaccine. The chain recombines TRBV24-1 with TRBJ1-5; unclear D gene. CDR3 loop: CATSDSGKRGYSNQPQHF. CDR3 DNA sequence: TGTGCCACCAGTGATTCTGGGAAGCGAGGGTATAGCAATCAGCCCCAGCATTTT.